This T cell receptor (beta chain) was identified in a study of human T cells and chemical hapten exposure. On the study more broadly: The patient population, which was mostly female, had alopecia areata, totalis or universalis.

The V gene's germline CDR1 is LGHDT and CDR2 YNNKEL (reference sequence). V was pared by 3 bases and J by 0 bases, with 6 bases between. This CDR3 contains 14 residues. Time point meaning: pre-sensitization, week 0. Sample treatment: therapeutic diphenylcyclopropenone sensitization with weekly scalp DPC. The table lists this clonotype with a few counts. TCRdb reprocessed the RACE reads with MiXCR, giving one entry per CDR3 protein. The sample has a few hundred thousand distinct CDR3 sequences, about 5.4% seen once. The sample here was whole blood, taken in connection with sensitization to the hapten diphenylcyclopropenone (DPC). V and J are TRBV3-1 and TRBJ2-4; D unresolved. The receptor was derived from a young woman with alopecia areata. Some clones in this sample may be carry-over from other donors' samples. The CDR3 nucleotides are TGTGCCAGCAGCCAGGAAGCAGCCAAAAACATTCAGTACTTC. Amino acid sequence: CASSQEAAKNIQYF.